The 27 T cell receptor beta chains below come from one sample, sequenced in a study of T cells in Graves' hyperthyroidism and ophthalmopathy. RNA transcripts yielded amplified TCR beta CDR3 regions. HTBI primers drove first-round RT-PCR of the TCR CDR3. TCRdb reprocessed the multiplex PCR reads via MiXCR and lists one record per CDR3 protein. The sample records 350,000 or so distinct CDR3 sequences, 15% to 20% being singletons. Sample: blood. The receptor source for this set is a woman aged 40 to 49 with Graves' ophthalmopathy.

This clonotype was counted at least ten times. The chain combines TRBV3-1 with TRBJ1-1; a weak D match, TRBD1 (5 bases). CDR1 is LGHDT and CDR2 is YNNKEL in the germline V gene (reference sequence). There are 14 residues in the CDR3. V dropped 0 bases and J dropped 4 bases, with 9 bases sitting between them. The CDR3 sequence is CASSQDLQGTEAFF. CDR3 sequence (DNA): TGTGCCAGCAGCCAAGATCTTCAGGGCACTGAAGCTTTCTTT.

This clonotype appeared many times. The chain joins TRBV29-1 to TRBJ2-5, with D possibly matching TRBD1 (6 bases). The germline V gene has CDR1 SQVTM and CDR2 ANQGSEA. The CDR3 extends over 13 amino acids. Trimming took 6 bases from V and 2 from J, leaving 13 bases between them. CDR3: CSVEQGYQETQYF. CDR3 DNA: TGCAGCGTGGAACAGGGTTATCAAGAGACCCAGTACTTC.

The chain couples TRBV29-1 to TRBJ1-1, with 7 bases lining up with TRBD1. CDR3 length equals 14 residues. CDR1 is SQVTM, CDR2 ANQGSEA, per germline. V shed 6 bases and J 11 bases; nucleotides not matched to a gene: 18. The DNA for the CDR3 is TGCAGCGTGTCCCCTGACAGGGCTGGTACCGGCGCTTTCTTT. It yields the protein CSVSPDRAGTGAFF.

This clonotype was found many times. The J gene is TRBJ2-5, the V gene TRBV6-1, with 10 bases matching TRBD1. Germline trimming cut 6 bases from V and 7 bases from J; bases unmatched to any gene: 2. There are 12 residues in the CDR3. Per the germline V gene, CDR1 is MNHNS and CDR2 is SASEGT. CDR3 loop: CASRGQGGTQYF. For the CDR3, the DNA is TGTGCCAGCAGAGGACAGGGGGGGACCCAGTACTTC.

In this sample, this clonotype turned up many times. The gene calls are TRBV6-1 and TRBJ2-5; D may be TRBD1 or TRBD2 (5 bases each). The CDR3 spans 12 residues. V was cut by 11 bases and J by 0 bases, with 10 bases left in between. From germline, CDR1 is MNHNS and CDR2 SASEGT. The CDR3, as DNA: TGTGCCGGGGGACGGGACCAAGAGACCCAGTACTTC. Translation: CAGGRDQETQYF.

This clonotype occurred many times. This chain joins TRBV12-3 or TRBV12-4 and TRBJ1-5, with 8 nucleotides matching TRBD1. This CDR3 has 15 amino acids. The J segment lost 2 bases and the V segment lost 5 bases, leaving 5 bases of the junction unmatched. DNA for the CDR3: TGTGCCAGCAGTGTAACAGGGGGGGGCAATCAGCCCCAGCATTTT. Protein product: CASSVTGGGNQPQHF.

This clonotype was recorded at least ten times. V is TRBV6-2 or TRBV6-3 and J is TRBJ2-5; 10 bases are a match to TRBD2. Germline CDR1 MNHEY, CDR2 SVGEGT. Germline trimming cut 7 bases from V and 5 bases from J; bases unmatched to any gene: 7. The CDR3 consists of 14 residues. The CDR3 region has the DNA TGTGCCAGCACCGATAGCGGGAGGAGCGAGACCCAGTACTTC. Translated, it gives CASTDSGRSETQYF.

This clonotype was counted ten times or more. The J gene is TRBJ1-5, the V gene TRBV20-1; TRBD1 matches 9 bases. This CDR3 spans 13 amino acids. The V and J ends lost 4 bases and 6 bases, in that order; junction bases with no gene match: 4. Per germline, CDR1 DFQATT and CDR2 SNEGSKA (reference sequence). The CDR3 reads CSAKDRGPQPQHF. The CDR3 DNA is TGCAGTGCTAAGGACAGGGGACCTCAGCCCCAGCATTTT.

This clonotype was observed a few times. One base away lies a much larger clone, so this may be a sequencing read error. The chain carries TRBV28 and TRBJ2-6, with TRBD2 as a possible D gene (7 bases). Looked up from germline, CDR1 is MDHEN and CDR2 is SYDVKM. The germline V and J ends were trimmed by 8 bases and 0 bases, with 17 bases remaining between them. This CDR3 is built from 17 residues. The CDR3 loop reads CASFQGGGFSGANVLTF. In nucleotides, the CDR3 is TGTGCCAGCTTCCAGGGAGGGGGATTCTCTGGGGCCAACGTCCTGACTTTC.

This clonotype has just one count. The V call is TRBV15, the J call TRBJ1-1; D remains ambiguous. Germline values: CDR1 LNHNV, CDR2 YYDKDF (reference sequence). This CDR3 has 15 residues. Trimming took 5 bases from V and 1 from J, leaving 14 bases between them. The CDR3 nucleotides read TGTGCCACCAGCCCCAGCGGGCTCCAGAACACTGAAGCTTTCTTT. Translating it yields CATSPSGLQNTEAFF.

This clonotype was observed at least ten times. A read error may account for a junction end that differs from germline. The CDR3 loop is CASRQSWTSGRAAELSF. CDR3 sequence (DNA): TGTGCCAGCAGGCAATCGTGGACTAGCGGGAGGGCTGCGGAGCTGTCTTTT. The chain recombines TRBV6-1 with TRBJ2-2; 15 positions agree with TRBD2. The CDR3 consists of 17 residues. The germline gives CDR1 MNHNS, CDR2 SASEGT.

This clonotype has a handful of counts. The chain is built from TRBV12-3 or TRBV12-4 and TRBJ1-3, with no clear D. Deletions cut 3 bases from V and 0 bases from J, with 12 bases between. The CDR3 is 16 residues long. CDR3 protein: CASSFVGRSSGNTIYF. As DNA, the CDR3 is TGTGCCAGCAGTTTCGTCGGCAGGAGCTCTGGAAACACCATATATTTT.

This clonotype was picked up many times. The chain employs TRBV4-1 and TRBJ1-1, with TRBD1 identical over 10 bases. Trimming cost V 4 bases and J 4 bases; bases outside gene matches: 6. The CDR3 runs to 15 residues. Germline CDR1 is MGHRA and CDR2 is YSYEKL. The CDR3 nucleotides are TGCGCCAGCAGCCTCTCCGGGACAGGGGCCACTGAAGCTTTCTTT. This codes for CASSLSGTGATEAFF.

This clonotype was recorded at least ten times. The V gene is TRBV20-1, the J gene TRBJ1-1, with D possibly being TRBD1 (5 bases). Trimming removed 0 bases from V and 1 base from J, with 12 bases in between. Germline CDR1 reads DFQATT; CDR2 reads SNEGSKA (reference sequence). This CDR3 region has 15 residues. CDR3 sequence reads: CSARDRDSQNTEAFF. CDR3 bases: TGCAGTGCTAGAGATAGAGACAGTCAGAACACTGAAGCTTTCTTT.

This clonotype was picked up many times. The chain carries TRBV7-3 and TRBJ2-5; 7 positions match TRBD2. The CDR3 spans 15 residues. Germline-derived CDR1 and CDR2 are SGHTA and FQGTGA. With V trimmed by 2 bases and J by 7 bases, 10 bases remained unmatched. This CDR3 reads CASSLQGLGGGTQYF. CDR3 nucleotide sequence: TGTGCCAGCAGCTTACAAGGACTAGGTGGTGGGACCCAGTACTTC.

This clonotype was recorded many times. The V call is TRBV28, the J call TRBJ2-7; TRBD2 agrees at 8 bases. The CDR3 loop spans 13 amino acids. CDR1 is MDHEN and CDR2 is SYDVKM in the germline V gene. Trimming cost V 2 bases and J 5 bases; bases outside gene matches: 2. CDR3 DNA: TGTGCCAGCAGTTTACCCGGGGGGGACGAGCAGTACTTC. It encodes CASSLPGGDEQYF.

This clonotype occurred many times. This sequence joins TRBV29-1 and TRBJ2-7; D is undetermined. The length of the CDR3 is 12 residues. The V end was cut by 8 bases, the J end by 0 bases, with 11 bases between. CDR1 and CDR2 from the germline V gene are SQVTM and ANQGSEA. The CDR3 sequence: CSFGQNSYEQYF. As DNA, the CDR3 is TGCAGCTTTGGGCAGAACTCCTACGAGCAGTACTTC.

This clonotype has a count of ten or more. This chain links TRBV12-3 or TRBV12-4 with TRBJ2-7; D remains ambiguous. The CDR3 is 12 amino acids. Trimming removed 1 base at V and 6 bases at J, with 7 bases between. This chain's CDR3 is CASSLDMFEQYF. The CDR3 region has the DNA TGTGCCAGCAGTTTAGATATGTTCGAGCAGTACTTC.

In this sample, this clonotype turned up many times. The rearrangement joins TRBV14 to TRBJ1-1; 7 nucleotides line up with TRBD1. Germline assignment: CDR1 SGHDN and CDR2 FVKESK. This CDR3 has 15 amino acids. The ends lost 4 bases at V and 1 base at J; junction bases unmatched: 6. The CDR3 here is CASSLRTGWNTEAFF. The DNA of the CDR3 is TGTGCCAGCAGCCTAAGGACAGGTTGGAACACTGAAGCTTTCTTT.

This clonotype was found many times. The chain combines TRBV19 with TRBJ1-5; maybe TRBD1 (6 bases). This CDR3 region has 14 residues. CDR1 is LNHDA, CDR2 SQIVND, per germline (reference sequence). With 7 bases removed from V and 1 base from J, the gap between germline ends came to 11 bases. This CDR3 reads CASTGAGSNQPQHF. The DNA for the CDR3 is TGTGCCAGTACAGGGGCGGGAAGCAATCAGCCCCAGCATTTT.

The J gene is TRBJ1-6, the V gene TRBV13; no reliable D call. The CDR3 has 16 residues. The germline CDR1 and CDR2 sequences are PRHDT and FYEKMQ (reference sequence). V shed 6 bases and J shed 7 bases, with 19 bases lying between them. DNA of the CDR3: TGTGCCAGCAGATCCAGGACGGACGCCCAGAATTCACCCCTCCACTTT. Its translation is CASRSRTDAQNSPLHF.

This clonotype was observed at least ten times. The chain carries TRBV28 and TRBJ2-7; 8 nucleotides match TRBD1. The CDR3 is made up of 14 amino acids. V lost 6 bases to trimming and J lost 6 bases; unmatched junction nucleotides: 10. The V gene's germline CDR1 is MDHEN and CDR2 SYDVKM. The CDR3 sequence is CASRVQGAQLEQYF. In DNA form, the CDR3 reads TGTGCCAGCAGGGTCCAGGGGGCCCAGCTCGAGCAGTACTTC.

Many counts were recorded for this clonotype. The V gene is TRBV6-5, the J gene TRBJ2-2; 7 positions match TRBD1. CDR1 MNHEY and CDR2 SVGAGI come from the germline V gene. The CDR3 extends over 14 amino acids. V gave up 5 bases and J gave up 7 bases; unmatched junction bases: 7. The CDR3 loop reads CASSTTGENGELFF. CDR3 DNA: TGTGCCAGCAGTACTACAGGGGAGAACGGGGAGCTGTTTTTT.

The table lists this clonotype with many counts. CDR3 nucleotides: TGTGCCAGCAGCAATAATCCAAACCCCCTAGAGACCCAGTACTTC. It is translated as CASSNNPNPLETQYF. This chain uses TRBV11-2 with TRBJ2-5; D ambiguous. The V end was cut by 5 bases, the J end by 4 bases, with 17 bases between. The CDR3 sequence is 15 residues long. CDR1 and CDR2 from the germline V gene are SGHAT and FQNNGV.

The genes are TRBV19 and TRBJ2-7; D is possibly TRBD2 (5 bases). V was cut by 2 bases and J by 0 bases, with 11 bases left in between. CDR1 and CDR2 (germline): LNHDA, SQIVND (reference sequence). This CDR3 region has 15 residues. For the CDR3, the DNA is TGTGCCAGTAGTATAAATAGCGTCGGCTCCTACGAGCAGTACTTC. It yields the protein CASSINSVGSYEQYF.

In this sample, this clonotype turned up many times. The V call is TRBV19, the J call TRBJ2-3, with D possibly TRBD1 on 5 matching bases. V lost 3 bases and J lost 0, with 7 bases in between. This CDR3 is 14 amino acids long. CDR1 and CDR2 from the germline V gene are LNHDA and SQIVND (reference sequence). The CDR3 DNA sequence: TGTGCCAGTAGTATGACAGCTAGCACAGATACGCAGTATTTT. The encoded protein is CASSMTASTDTQYF.

The genes are TRBV6-1 and TRBJ2-6; 9 positions agree with TRBD2. Germline CDR1 is MNHNS and CDR2 is SASEGT. The ends lost 4 bases at V and 2 bases at J; junction bases unmatched: 12. The CDR3 spans 19 residues. The CDR3 DNA follows: TGTGCCAGCAGTGCCCCCTCGGGCGGGAGGGCGGCTGGGGCCAACGTCCTGACTTTC. This sequence encodes CASSAPSGGRAAGANVLTF.